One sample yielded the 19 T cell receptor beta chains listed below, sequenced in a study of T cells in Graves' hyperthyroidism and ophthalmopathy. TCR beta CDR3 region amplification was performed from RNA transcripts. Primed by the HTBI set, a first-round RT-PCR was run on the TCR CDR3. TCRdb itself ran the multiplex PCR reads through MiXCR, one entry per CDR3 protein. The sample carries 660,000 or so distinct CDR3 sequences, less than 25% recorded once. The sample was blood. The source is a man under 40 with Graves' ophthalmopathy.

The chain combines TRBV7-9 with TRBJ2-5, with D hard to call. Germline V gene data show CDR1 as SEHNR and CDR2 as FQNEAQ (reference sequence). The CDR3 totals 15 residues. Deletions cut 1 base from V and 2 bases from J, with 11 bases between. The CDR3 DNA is TGTGCCAGCAGCTTAGAGGTGGACGGACAAGAGACCCAGTACTTC. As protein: CASSLEVDGQETQYF.

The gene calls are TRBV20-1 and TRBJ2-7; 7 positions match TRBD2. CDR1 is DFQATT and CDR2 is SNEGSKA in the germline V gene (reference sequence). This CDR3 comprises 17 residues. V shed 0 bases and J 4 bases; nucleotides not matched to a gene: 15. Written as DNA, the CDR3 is TGCAGTGCTAGAGATCCCCCGGGAGGATCGGGTTTATACGAGCAGTACTTC. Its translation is CSARDPPGGSGLYEQYF.

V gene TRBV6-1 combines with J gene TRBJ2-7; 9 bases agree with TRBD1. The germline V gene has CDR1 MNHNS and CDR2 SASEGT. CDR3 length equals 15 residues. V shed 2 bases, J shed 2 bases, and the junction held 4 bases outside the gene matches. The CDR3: CASSEKGQGPYEQYF. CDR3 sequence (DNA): TGTGCCAGCAGTGAAAAGGGACAGGGACCCTACGAGCAGTACTTC.

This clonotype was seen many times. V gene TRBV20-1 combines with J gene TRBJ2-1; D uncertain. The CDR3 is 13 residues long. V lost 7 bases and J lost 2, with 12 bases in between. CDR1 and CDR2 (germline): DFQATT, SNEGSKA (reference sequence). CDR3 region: CSVREDPYNEQFF. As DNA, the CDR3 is TGCAGTGTACGAGAGGACCCCTACAATGAGCAGTTCTTC.

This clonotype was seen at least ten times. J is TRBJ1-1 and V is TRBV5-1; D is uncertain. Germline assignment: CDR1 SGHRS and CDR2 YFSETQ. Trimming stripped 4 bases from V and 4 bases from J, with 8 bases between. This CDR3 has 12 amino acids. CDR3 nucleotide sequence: TGCGCCAGCAGCAGCAGCCTCACTGAAGCTTTCTTT. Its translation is CASSSSLTEAFF.

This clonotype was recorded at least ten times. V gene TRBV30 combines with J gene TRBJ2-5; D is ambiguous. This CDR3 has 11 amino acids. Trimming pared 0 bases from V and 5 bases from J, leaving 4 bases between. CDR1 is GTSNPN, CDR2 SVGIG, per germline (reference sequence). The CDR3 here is CAWSVRETQYF. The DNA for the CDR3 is TGTGCCTGGAGTGTACGGGAGACCCAGTACTTC.

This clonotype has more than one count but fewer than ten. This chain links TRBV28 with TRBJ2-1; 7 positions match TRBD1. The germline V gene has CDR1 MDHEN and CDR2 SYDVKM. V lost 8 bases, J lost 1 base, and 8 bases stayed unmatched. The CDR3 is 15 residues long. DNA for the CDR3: TGTGCCAGCCGACCTCTGACAGGGTCCTACAATGAGCAGTTCTTC. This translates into CASRPLTGSYNEQFF.

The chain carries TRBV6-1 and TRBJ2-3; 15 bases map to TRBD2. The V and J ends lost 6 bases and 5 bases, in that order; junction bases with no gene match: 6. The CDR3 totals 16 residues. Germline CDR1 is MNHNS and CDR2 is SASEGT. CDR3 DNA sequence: TGTGCCAGCAGCCTCGGACTAGCGGGAGGGCAAGATACGCAGTATTTT. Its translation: CASSLGLAGGQDTQYF.

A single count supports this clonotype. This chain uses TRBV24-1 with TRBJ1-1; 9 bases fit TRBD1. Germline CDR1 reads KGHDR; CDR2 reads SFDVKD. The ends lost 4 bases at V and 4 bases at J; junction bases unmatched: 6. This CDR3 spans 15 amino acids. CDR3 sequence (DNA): TGTGCCACCAGTGACAGGGACAGGGATTCCACTGAAGCTTTCTTT. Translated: CATSDRDRDSTEAFF.

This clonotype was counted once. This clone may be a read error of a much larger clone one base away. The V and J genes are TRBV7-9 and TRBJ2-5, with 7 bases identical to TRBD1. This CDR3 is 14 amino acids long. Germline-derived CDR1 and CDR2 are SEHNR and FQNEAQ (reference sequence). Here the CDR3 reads CASSHIGTEETQCF. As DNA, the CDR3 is TGTGCCAGCAGCCATATCGGGACAGAAGAGACCCAGTGCTTC.

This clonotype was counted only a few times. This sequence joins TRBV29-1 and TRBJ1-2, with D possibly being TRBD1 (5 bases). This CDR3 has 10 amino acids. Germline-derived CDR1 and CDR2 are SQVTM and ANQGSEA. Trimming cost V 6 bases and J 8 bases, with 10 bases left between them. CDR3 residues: CSVGTGGYTF. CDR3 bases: TGCAGCGTGGGGACTGGCGGCTACACCTTC.

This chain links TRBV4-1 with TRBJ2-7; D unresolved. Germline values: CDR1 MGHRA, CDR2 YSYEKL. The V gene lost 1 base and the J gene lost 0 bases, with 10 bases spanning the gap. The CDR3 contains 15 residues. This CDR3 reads CASSQGLSSSYEQYF. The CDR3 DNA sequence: TGCGCCAGCAGCCAAGGATTATCGAGCTCCTACGAGCAGTACTTC.

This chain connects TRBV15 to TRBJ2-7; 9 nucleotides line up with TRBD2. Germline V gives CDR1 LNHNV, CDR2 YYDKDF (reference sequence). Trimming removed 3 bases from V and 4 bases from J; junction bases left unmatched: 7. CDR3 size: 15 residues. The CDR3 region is CATSSVLAGLYEQYF. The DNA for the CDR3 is TGTGCCACCAGCAGCGTCCTAGCGGGACTGTACGAGCAGTACTTC.

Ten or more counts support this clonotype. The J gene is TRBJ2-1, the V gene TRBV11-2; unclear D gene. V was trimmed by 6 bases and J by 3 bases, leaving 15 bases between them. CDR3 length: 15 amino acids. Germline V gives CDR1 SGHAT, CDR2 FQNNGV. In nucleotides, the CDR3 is TGTGCCAGCAGTTCCCTTCCGGCAGGCTACAATGAGCAGTTCTTC. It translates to CASSSLPAGYNEQFF.

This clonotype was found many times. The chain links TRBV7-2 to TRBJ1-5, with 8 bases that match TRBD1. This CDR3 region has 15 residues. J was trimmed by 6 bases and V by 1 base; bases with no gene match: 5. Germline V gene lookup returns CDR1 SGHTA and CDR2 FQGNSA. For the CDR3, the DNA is TGTGCCAGCAGCTTAGGGACAGGGTTAAGTCAGCCCCAGCATTTT. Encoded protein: CASSLGTGLSQPQHF.

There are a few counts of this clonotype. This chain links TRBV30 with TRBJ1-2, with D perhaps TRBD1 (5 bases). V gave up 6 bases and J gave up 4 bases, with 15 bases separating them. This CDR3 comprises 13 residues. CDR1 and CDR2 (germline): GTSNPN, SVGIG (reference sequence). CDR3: CACLLDTTYGYTF. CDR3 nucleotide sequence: TGTGCCTGCTTACTGGACACGACCTATGGCTACACCTTC.

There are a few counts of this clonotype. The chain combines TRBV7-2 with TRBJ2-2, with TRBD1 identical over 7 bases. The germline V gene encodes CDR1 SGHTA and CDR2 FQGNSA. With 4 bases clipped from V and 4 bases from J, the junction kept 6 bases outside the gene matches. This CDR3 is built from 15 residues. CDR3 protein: CASSYNRGVTGELFF. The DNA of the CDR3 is TGTGCCAGCAGCTATAACAGGGGAGTCACCGGGGAGCTGTTTTTT.

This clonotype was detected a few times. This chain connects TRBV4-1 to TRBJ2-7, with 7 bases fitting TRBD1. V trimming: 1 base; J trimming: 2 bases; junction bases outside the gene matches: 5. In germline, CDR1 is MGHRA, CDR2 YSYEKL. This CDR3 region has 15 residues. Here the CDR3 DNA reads TGCGCCAGCAGCCAAGGACAGGGCCTCGCCTACGAGCAGTACTTC. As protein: CASSQGQGLAYEQYF.

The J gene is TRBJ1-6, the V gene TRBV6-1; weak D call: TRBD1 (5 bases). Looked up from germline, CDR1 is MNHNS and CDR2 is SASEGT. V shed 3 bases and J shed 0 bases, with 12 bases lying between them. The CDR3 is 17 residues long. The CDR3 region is CASSDETASSYNSPLHF. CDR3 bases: TGTGCCAGCAGTGACGAGACAGCGAGCTCCTATAATTCACCCCTCCACTTT.